The 13 T cell receptor beta chains below were found in one sample sequenced in a study of shared clonotypes between healthy human individuals (TCRdb year 2020). Library preparation employed the immunoSEQ multiplex PCR assay. TCRdb limited this immuneACCESS table to in-frame rearrangements with V and J called. A share of clones is missing; checked studies link under half to unresolved V genes, and the rest is unexplained. This sample has 2 million or so clones in its table, and 95% of those were observed once. The ten most abundant clones make up more than 0.1% of the sample. The sequenced sample consisted of naive CD4+ T cells sorted from blood. Reading the label with the study, this specimen's cell subset or site is: CD45RA+ positively selected. The receptors originated from a man younger than 35 in good health.

The CDR3 sequence is CASSQQLAGGYEQYF. For the CDR3, the DNA is TGTGCCAGTAGTCAACAACTAGCGGGGGGTTACGAGCAGTACTTC. The rearrangement links TRBV19 to TRBJ2-7, with 12 bases matching TRBD2. Germline CDR1 and CDR2: LNHDA and SQIVND (reference sequence). The J segment lost 4 bases and the V segment lost 5 bases, leaving 6 bases of the junction unmatched. The CDR3 runs to 15 residues.

This chain links TRBV7-9 with TRBJ1-4; a weak D match, TRBD1 (5 bases). This CDR3 region has 19 residues. Per the germline V gene, CDR1 is SEHNR and CDR2 is FQNEAQ (reference sequence). The germline V and J ends were trimmed by 1 base and 0 bases, with 18 bases remaining between them. This CDR3 reads CASSLGQISLVATNEKLFF. The CDR3, as DNA: TGTGCCAGCAGCTTAGGACAGATCAGCTTAGTTGCAACTAATGAAAAACTGTTTTTT. The full variable domain, its missing parts supplied by reference TRBV7-9 and TRBJ1-4, is DTGVSQNPRHKITKRGQNVTFRCDPISEHNRLYWYRQTLGQGPEFLTYFQNEAQLEKSRLLSDRFSAERPKGSFSTLEIQRTEQGDSAMYLCASSLGQISLVATNEKLFFGSGTQLSVL.

The genes are TRBV5-1 and TRBJ2-2, with D perhaps given as TRBD1 or TRBD2 (5 bases each). V was trimmed by 3 bases and J by 5 bases, leaving 14 bases between them. This CDR3 has 15 amino acids. Germline assignment: CDR1 SGHRS and CDR2 YFSETQ. The DNA of the CDR3 is TGCGCCAGCAGCTACGGGTCGTGGGGGACCGGGGAGCTGTTTTTT. Translating gives CASSYGSWGTGELFF.

This chain joins TRBV5-1 and TRBJ1-2; D perhaps matches TRBD1 (5 bases). Trimming cost V 2 bases and J 8 bases, with 16 bases left between them. Germline CDR1 and CDR2: SGHRS and YFSETQ. CDR3 length: 14 residues. This chain's CDR3 is CASSFDSPDLGYTF. The CDR3 DNA reads TGCGCCAGCAGCTTCGACAGCCCGGATTTAGGCTACACCTTC.

The V call is TRBV11-2, the J call TRBJ1-1; D gene uncertain. Germline assignment: CDR1 SGHAT and CDR2 FQNNGV. The ends were cut back, 3 bases at V and 5 bases at J, with 13 bases in the middle. This CDR3 is built from 14 residues. The CDR3 sequence is CASSFDRSRTEAFF. The CDR3 DNA reads TGTGCCAGCAGCTTCGACCGGTCCCGGACTGAAGCTTTCTTT.

The chain employs TRBV10-3 and TRBJ2-1, with a possible D match to TRBD1 (5 bases). The germline V gene has CDR1 ENHRY and CDR2 SYGVKD. This CDR3 has 13 amino acids. Trimming shortened V by 6 bases and J by 2 bases, and 8 bases separated the two germline ends. The CDR3 sequence: CAIRDSAYNEQFF. DNA for the CDR3: TGTGCCATCAGAGACAGTGCCTACAATGAGCAGTTCTTC.

This chain links TRBV18 with TRBJ1-1; maybe TRBD1 (5 bases). Per the germline V gene, CDR1 is KGHSH and CDR2 is LQKENI. The V gene lost 6 bases and the J gene lost 1 base, with 15 bases spanning the gap. This CDR3 is built from 15 residues. As DNA, the CDR3 is TGTGCCAGCTCCCTAGCCGGGACGGAGAACACTGAAGCTTTCTTT. Protein sequence: CASSLAGTENTEAFF.

The gene calls are TRBV15 and TRBJ1-3; D not resolved. The V and J ends lost 2 bases and 4 bases respectively, with 6 bases between them. The germline CDR1 and CDR2 sequences are LNHNV and YYDKDF (reference sequence). The CDR3 contains 13 residues. The chain's CDR3 is CATSRLGGNTIYF. The DNA for the CDR3 is TGTGCCACCAGCAGACTAGGCGGAAACACCATATATTTT.

This clone was recorded only once. The chain recombines TRBV6-6 with TRBJ2-7; 9 nucleotides match TRBD1. V shed 6 bases, J shed 5 bases, and the junction held 11 bases outside the gene matches. CDR3 size: 15 residues. Per the germline V gene, CDR1 is MNHNY and CDR2 is SVGAGI (reference sequence). CDR3: CASSDLGQGKDEQYF. CDR3 DNA sequence: TGTGCCAGCAGCGACTTGGGACAGGGTAAGGACGAGCAGTACTTC.

The chain uses TRBV19 and TRBJ2-1, with 9 bases that match TRBD1. The CDR3 extends over 14 amino acids. Trimming took 4 bases from V and 4 from J; bases not matched to a gene: 2. Germline V gene sequence: CDR1 LNHDA, CDR2 SQIVND (reference sequence). The CDR3 DNA is TGTGCCAGTAGTAACGGACAGGGGTACAATGAGCAGTTCTTC. Translation gives CASSNGQGYNEQFF.

This rearrangement joins TRBV18 to TRBJ2-2; TRBD2 might be the D (6 bases). From germline, CDR1 is KGHSH and CDR2 LQKENI. V was trimmed by 3 bases and J by 5 bases, leaving 13 bases between them. This CDR3 spans 15 amino acids. CDR3 DNA sequence: TGTGCCAGCTCACCGGGACGGGAGCGGACCGGGGAGCTGTTTTTT. It is translated as CASSPGRERTGELFF.

V usage is TRBV7-2 and J usage is TRBJ2-3; 8 bases map to TRBD1. This CDR3 has 15 residues. The germline CDR1 and CDR2 sequences are SGHTA and FQGNSA. V dropped 5 bases and J dropped 3; count of bases not matched to a gene: 7. DNA of the CDR3: TGTGCCAGCAGCCTAAGACAGGGGTGGACAGATACGCAGTATTTT. Translation: CASSLRQGWTDTQYF.

The chain combines TRBV5-6 with TRBJ1-2; TRBD1 agrees at 9 bases. CDR3 length: 14 amino acids. V lost 4 bases and J lost 6; bases outside the gene matches: 7. The germline V gene encodes CDR1 SGHDT and CDR2 YYEEEE. CDR3 residues: CASSPLDRGNGYTF. CDR3 DNA sequence: TGTGCCAGCAGCCCCCTGGACAGGGGAAATGGCTACACCTTC.